These T cell receptor beta chains were read from a single sample in a study of T cell repertoires in cytomegalovirus infection. TCRdb recomputed calls from the reads with MiXCR, one row per CDR3 protein. Of roughly 990,000 distinct CDR3 sequences in the sample, about 33% were seen once. For these TCRs, the target antigens are not known. Sample: cultured CD8+ T cells from PBMCs, taken from culture after CMV antigen stimulation. These receptors all stem from a human donor in good health (CMV status not recorded). Some clones in this sample may be carry-over from other donors' samples. The CDR3 runs from the conserved cysteine through the conserved F or W. D genes are given only for firm matches. The size of a clone is reported for some rows only, either as once, few or many, or as a class for expanded clones.

J gene: TRBJ1-3; V gene: TRBV12-3/TRBV12-4; D gene: TRBD1; clone size: NA; CDR3 protein: CASSFLLPGQRGNTIYF; CDR3 DNA: TGTGCCAGCAGTTTTCTTCTCCCGGGACAGAGGGGAAACACCATATATTTT
J gene: TRBJ1-1; V gene: TRBV7-9; D gene: NA; clone size: NA; CDR3 protein: CASSPRGTLNTEAFF; CDR3 DNA: TGTGCCAGCAGCCCGAGGGGGACACTGAACACTGAAGCTTTCTTT
J gene: TRBJ2-1; V gene: TRBV6-6; D gene: NA; clone size: once; CDR3 protein: CASSYSREEQFF; CDR3 DNA: TGTGCCAGCAGTTACAGCAGGGAGGAACAGTTCTTC
J gene: TRBJ1-1; V gene: TRBV5-6; D gene: NA; clone size: few; CDR3 protein: CASSSMGGRLTEAFF; CDR3 DNA: TGTGCCAGCAGCTCCATGGGTGGCCGTCTCACTGAAGCTTTCTTT
J gene: TRBJ2-3; V gene: TRBV11-2; D gene: NA; clone size: NA; CDR3 protein: CASSLGVFGASTDTQYF; CDR3 DNA: TGTGCCAGCAGCTTAGGCGTCTTCGGGGCTAGCACAGATACGCAGTATTTT
J gene: TRBJ1-2; V gene: TRBV27; D gene: TRBD1; clone size: NA; CDR3 protein: CASSFSGQGGDYGYTF; CDR3 DNA: TGTGCCAGCAGTTTCTCCGGACAGGGAGGAGACTATGGCTACACCTTC
J gene: TRBJ1-6; V gene: TRBV27; D gene: TRBD1; clone size: NA; CDR3 protein: CASSLDRTYNSPLHF; CDR3 DNA: TGTGCCAGCAGTCTGGACAGGACCTATAATTCACCCCTCCACTTT
J gene: TRBJ1-2; V gene: TRBV5-6; D gene: NA; clone size: NA; CDR3 protein: CASSLLSREGYTF; CDR3 DNA: TGTGCCAGCAGCCTTCTCTCCAGGGAAGGCTACACCTTC
J gene: TRBJ2-2; V gene: TRBV27; D gene: NA; clone size: NA; CDR3 protein: CASSSGPFGTGELFF; CDR3 DNA: TGTGCCAGCAGTTCAGGGCCATTTGGCACCGGGGAGCTGTTTTTT
J gene: TRBJ2-3; V gene: TRBV12-3/TRBV12-4; D gene: NA; clone size: few; CDR3 protein: CASSFRGAGTDTQYF; CDR3 DNA: TGTGCCAGCAGTTTCAGGGGCGCGGGCACAGATACGCAGTATTTT
J gene: TRBJ1-2; V gene: TRBV15; D gene: NA; clone size: NA; CDR3 protein: CATSRDGELGGYTF; CDR3 DNA: TGTGCCACCAGCAGAGACGGGGAATTAGGAGGCTACACCTTC
J gene: TRBJ1-1; V gene: TRBV7-6; D gene: NA; clone size: few; CDR3 protein: CASSPSGQFEAFF; CDR3 DNA: TGTGCCAGCAGCCCTTCTGGACAGTTTGAAGCTTTCTTT
J gene: TRBJ2-5; V gene: TRBV7-9; D gene: NA; clone size: NA; CDR3 protein: CASSPRSTGETQYF; CDR3 DNA: TGTGCCAGCAGCCCGAGGAGCACAGGAGAGACCCAGTACTTC
J gene: TRBJ2-2; V gene: TRBV27; D gene: TRBD1; clone size: NA; CDR3 protein: CANSLSDRGAGELFF; CDR3 DNA: TGTGCCAACAGTTTATCGGACAGGGGAGCCGGGGAGCTGTTTTTT
J gene: TRBJ2-1; V gene: TRBV4-3; D gene: NA; clone size: NA; CDR3 protein: CASSRRDILGSYNEQFF; CDR3 DNA: TGCGCCAGCAGCCGGAGGGACATCCTTGGCTCCTACAATGAGCAGTTCTTC
J gene: TRBJ2-7; V gene: TRBV7-6; D gene: TRBD2; clone size: NA; CDR3 protein: CASSPIAGGPYEQYF; CDR3 DNA: TGTGCCAGCAGCCCAATAGCGGGGGGGCCCTACGAGCAGTACTTC
J gene: TRBJ2-5; V gene: TRBV7-9; D gene: NA; clone size: many; CDR3 protein: CASSLVRGPQETQYF; CDR3 DNA: TGTGCCAGCAGCTTAGTCCGGGGGCCACAAGAGACCCAGTACTTC
J gene: TRBJ2-2; V gene: TRBV20-1; D gene: NA; clone size: few; CDR3 protein: CSAEPRAGELFF; CDR3 DNA: TGCAGTGCTGAGCCTAGGGCCGGGGAGCTGTTTTTT
J gene: TRBJ2-5; V gene: TRBV5-6; D gene: TRBD1; clone size: NA; CDR3 protein: CASSSRDRDKTQYF; CDR3 DNA: TGTGCCAGCAGCAGCCGGGACAGGGACAAGACCCAGTACTTC
J gene: TRBJ1-5; V gene: TRBV2; D gene: TRBD1; clone size: NA; CDR3 protein: CASSEVIGAGGAGQPQHF; CDR3 DNA: TGTGCCAGCAGTGAGGTCATTGGGGCAGGGGGCGCAGGTCAGCCCCAGCATTTT
J gene: TRBJ2-5; V gene: TRBV2; D gene: TRBD1; clone size: few; CDR3 protein: CASSAPFDRDHQETQYF; CDR3 DNA: TGTGCCAGCAGCGCCCCTTTTGACAGGGATCACCAAGAGACCCAGTACTTC
J gene: TRBJ2-3; V gene: TRBV29-1; D gene: TRBD2; clone size: few; CDR3 protein: CSLGGEDTQYF; CDR3 DNA: TGCAGCCTGGGGGGGGAGGATACGCAGTATTTT
J gene: TRBJ1-1; V gene: TRBV19; D gene: NA; clone size: few; CDR3 protein: CASSRDPNTEAFF; CDR3 DNA: TGTGCCAGTAGTAGGGACCCGAACACTGAAGCTTTCTTT
J gene: TRBJ1-1; V gene: TRBV2; D gene: NA; clone size: NA; CDR3 protein: CASTVPGPAVAFF; CDR3 DNA: TGTGCCAGCACCGTACCGGGGCCGGCAGTCGCTTTCTTT
J gene: TRBJ2-7; V gene: TRBV4-1; D gene: NA; clone size: few; CDR3 protein: CASSSEGREQYF; CDR3 DNA: TGCGCCAGCAGTTCCGAAGGACGCGAGCAGTACTTC
J gene: TRBJ1-1; V gene: TRBV6-6; D gene: NA; clone size: NA; CDR3 protein: CASSYTWGLNTEAFF; CDR3 DNA: TGTGCCAGCAGTTACACCTGGGGTCTGAACACTGAAGCTTTCTTT
J gene: TRBJ1-1; V gene: TRBV7-9; D gene: NA; clone size: NA; CDR3 protein: CASSLAQMNTEAFF; CDR3 DNA: TGTGCCAGCAGCCTGGCACAGATGAACACTGAAGCTTTCTTT